The following is a TCR beta chain sequence with its context. No antigen is known for it. A much more abundant neighbour one base away suggests this may be a read error. Given the absence of the conserved phenylalanine or tryptophan at the CDR3 end, a read error is likely. Both iRepertoire HTBI primers and Arm-PCR of CDR3 regions were used to build the TCR beta libraries. TCRdb reprocessed the multiplex PCR reads with MiXCR, giving one entry per CDR3 protein. The sample has roughly 450,000 distinct CDR3 sequences; 20% to 25% are singletons. This entry comes from a study of regulatory T cells in long-lasting Graves disease. The study, taken as a whole, reports: Thyroid tissue was not studied; only peripheral blood was. Relative to newly diagnosed Graves' patients, persistent ones had lower TCR diversity.

Per the germline V gene, CDR1 is SGHTA and CDR2 is FQGNSA. V lost 2 bases, J lost 9 bases, and 11 bases lay in between. CDR3 length equals 12 residues. The time point: persistent/refractory GD, antithyroid drugs over 5 years with positive TRAb. Following extraction of RNA from PBMCs, that RNA was used to make the TCR library. Sequencing used peripheral blood mononuclear cells (PBMCs), obtained when the disease was refractory, from a patient treated with antithyroid drugs. The receptor was derived from a female donor with Graves disease. The chain couples TRBV7-2 to TRBJ2-7; tentative D call: TRBD1 (5 bases). CDR3: CASSLRGGRQYL. The CDR3, as DNA: TGTGCCAGCAGCTTAAGGGGTGGAAGGCAGTACCTC.